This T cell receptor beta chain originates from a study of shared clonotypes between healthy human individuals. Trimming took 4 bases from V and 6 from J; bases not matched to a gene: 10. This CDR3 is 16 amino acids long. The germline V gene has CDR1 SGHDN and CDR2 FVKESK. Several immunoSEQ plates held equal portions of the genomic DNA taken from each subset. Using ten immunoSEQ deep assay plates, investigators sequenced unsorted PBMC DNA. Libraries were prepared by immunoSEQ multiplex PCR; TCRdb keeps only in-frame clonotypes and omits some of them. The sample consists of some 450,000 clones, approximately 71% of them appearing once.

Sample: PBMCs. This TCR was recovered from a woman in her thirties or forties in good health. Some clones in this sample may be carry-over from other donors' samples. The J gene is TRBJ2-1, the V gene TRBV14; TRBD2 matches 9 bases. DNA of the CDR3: TGTGCCAGCAGCCCCGGACTCAGCGGGAGGATCAATGAGCAGTTCTTC. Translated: CASSPGLSGRINEQFF.